This is a list of T cell receptor beta chains from one sample in a study of control samples from healthy donors and cancer patients. Sequenced by immunoSEQ multiplex PCR; TCRdb stores in-frame clones only, minus some. The sample lists fewer than 200,000 clones; 80% to 95% were seen once. The sample was blood. Receptor source: a woman aged 60-75 years in good health. CDR3s include the opening cysteine and the closing phenylalanine or tryptophan. The D gene is left open where the match is weak. The listing skips clone size in some rows; elsewhere it reads once, few, many or a size class.

D gene	clone size	V gene	J gene	CDR3 protein	CDR3 DNA
.	.	TRBV19	TRBJ2-7	CASTTFEQYF	TGTGCCAGTACCACCTTCGAGCAGTACTTC
.	.	TRBV18	TRBJ1-3	CASSPSLGAGGNTIYF	TGTGCCAGCTCACCATCTTTAGGCGCCGGAGGAAACACCATATATTTT
.	.	TRBV12-5	TRBJ2-3	CASGLSADTQYF	TGTGCTAGTGGTTTGTCGGCAGATACGCAGTATTTT
.	.	TRBV6-5	TRBJ1-5	CASSTRGHSSQPQHF	TGTGCCAGCAGTACCCGGGGACATTCGTCACAGCCCCAGCATTTT
.	.	TRBV2	TRBJ2-3	CASLPGYTDTQYF	TGTGCCAGCTTACCGGGATACACAGATACGCAGTATTTT
TRBD1	.	TRBV4-1	TRBJ1-6	CASSPDGGQSYNSPLHF	TGCGCCAGCAGCCCAGACGGGGGACAGTCATATAATTCACCCCTCCACTTT
.	.	TRBV9	TRBJ1-2	CASSVAGTHGYTF	TGTGCCAGCAGCGTAGCAGGTACGCATGGCTACACCTTC
TRBD2	.	TRBV28	TRBJ2-7	CASSPPQGSGGAYEQYF	TGTGCCAGCAGTCCGCCTCAGGGGAGCGGGGGGGCCTACGAGCAGTACTTC
.	.	TRBV7-8	TRBJ1-1	CASKGSTEAFF	TGTGCCAGCAAGGGGAGCACTGAAGCTTTCTTT
TRBD1	few	TRBV5-4	TRBJ2-3	CASSSGQGGTDTQYF	TGTGCCAGCAGCTCGGGACAGGGAGGCACAGATACGCAGTATTTT
TRBD2	.	TRBV5-5	TRBJ2-1	CASSFFSGGINEQFF	TGTGCCAGCAGCTTCTTTAGCGGGGGCATCAATGAGCAGTTCTTC
.	once	TRBV10-2	TRBJ2-2	CARRRDVAGELFF	TGCGCCAGGAGGAGGGACGTCGCCGGGGAGCTGTTTTTT
.	.	TRBV18	TRBJ1-2	CASSPVLEDPGYTF	TGTGCCAGCTCACCAGTCTTAGAAGATCCGGGCTACACCTTC
TRBD1	once	TRBV30	TRBJ1-2	CAWIPPGTGIHYGYTF	TGTGCCTGGATCCCCCCCGGGACAGGGATACACTATGGCTACACCTTC
TRBD1	.	TRBV2	TRBJ1-5	CASRRGQTTNQPQHF	TGTGCCAGCAGGCGGGGACAGACCACCAATCAGCCCCAGCATTTT
.	.	TRBV15	TRBJ1-5	CATSRDRQPQHF	TGTGCCACCAGCAGAGACAGGCAGCCCCAGCATTTT
.	.	TRBV7-8	TRBJ1-1	CASSLVSLRPTEAFF	TGTGCCAGCAGCTTAGTTTCCCTGAGGCCCACTGAAGCTTTCTTT
TRBD2	.	TRBV9	TRBJ2-3	CASSVEPSGGIPAADTQYF	TGTGCCAGCAGCGTAGAGCCTAGCGGGGGGATCCCCGCGGCAGATACGCAGTATTTT